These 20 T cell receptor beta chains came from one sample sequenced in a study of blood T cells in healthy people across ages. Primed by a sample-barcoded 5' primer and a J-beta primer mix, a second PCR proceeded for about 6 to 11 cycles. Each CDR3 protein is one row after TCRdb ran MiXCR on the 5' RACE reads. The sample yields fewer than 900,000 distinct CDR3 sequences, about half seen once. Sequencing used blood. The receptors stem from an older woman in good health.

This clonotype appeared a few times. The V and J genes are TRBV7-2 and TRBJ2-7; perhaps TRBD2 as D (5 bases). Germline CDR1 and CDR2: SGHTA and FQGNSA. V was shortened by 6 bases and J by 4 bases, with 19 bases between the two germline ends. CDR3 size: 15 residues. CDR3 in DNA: TGTGCCAGCAGGAAAAGCGGCCAGTTGACATACGAGCAGTACTTC. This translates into CASRKSGQLTYEQYF.

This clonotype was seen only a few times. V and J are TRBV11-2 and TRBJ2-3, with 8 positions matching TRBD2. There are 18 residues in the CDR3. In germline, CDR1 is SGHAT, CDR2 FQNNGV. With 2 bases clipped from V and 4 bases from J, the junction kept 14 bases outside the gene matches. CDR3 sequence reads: CASSLRSPGLGISDTQYF. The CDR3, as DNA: TGTGCCAGCAGCTTACGTTCTCCGGGACTAGGAATATCAGATACGCAGTATTTT.

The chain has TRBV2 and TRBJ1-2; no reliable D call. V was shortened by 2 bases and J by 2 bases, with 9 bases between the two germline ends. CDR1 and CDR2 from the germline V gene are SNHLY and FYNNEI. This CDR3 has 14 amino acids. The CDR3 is CASSEPTANYGYTF. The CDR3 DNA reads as TGTGCCAGCAGTGAACCTACAGCGAACTATGGCTACACCTTC.

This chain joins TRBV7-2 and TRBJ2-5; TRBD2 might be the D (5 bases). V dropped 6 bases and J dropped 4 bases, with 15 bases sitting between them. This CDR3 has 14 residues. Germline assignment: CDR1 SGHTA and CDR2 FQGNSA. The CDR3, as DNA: TGTGCCAGCAGTCCAGTCGGGGAGCGAGAGACCCAGTACTTC. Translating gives CASSPVGERETQYF.

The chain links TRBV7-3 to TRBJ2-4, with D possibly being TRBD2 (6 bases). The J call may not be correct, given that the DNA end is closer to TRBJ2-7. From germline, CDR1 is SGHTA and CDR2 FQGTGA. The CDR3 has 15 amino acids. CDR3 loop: CASSISAGTSYEQYF. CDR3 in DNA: TGTGCCAGCAGCATCTCCGCCGGGACTTCCTACGAGCAGTACTTC.

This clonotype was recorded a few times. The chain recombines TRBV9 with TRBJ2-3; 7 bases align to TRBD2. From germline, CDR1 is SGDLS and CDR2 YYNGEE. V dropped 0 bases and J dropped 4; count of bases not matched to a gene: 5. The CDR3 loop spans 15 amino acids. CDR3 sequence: CASSVDGGSADTQYF. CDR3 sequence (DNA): TGTGCCAGCAGCGTAGACGGCGGGAGCGCAGATACGCAGTATTTT.

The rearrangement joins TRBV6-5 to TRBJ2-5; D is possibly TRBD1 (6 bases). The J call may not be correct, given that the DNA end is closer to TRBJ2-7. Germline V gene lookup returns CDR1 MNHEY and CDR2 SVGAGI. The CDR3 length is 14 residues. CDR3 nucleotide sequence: TGTGCCAGCAGCCTTCGGAACAGGGCTGGCGAGCAGTACTTC. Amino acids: CASSLRNRAGEQYF.

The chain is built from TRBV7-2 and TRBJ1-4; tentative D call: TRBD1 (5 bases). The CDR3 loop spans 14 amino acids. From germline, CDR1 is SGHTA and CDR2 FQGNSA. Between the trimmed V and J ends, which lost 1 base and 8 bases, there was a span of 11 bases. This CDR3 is CASSLEQVGEKLFF. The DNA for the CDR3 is TGTGCCAGCAGCTTAGAACAGGTTGGAGAAAAACTGTTTTTT.

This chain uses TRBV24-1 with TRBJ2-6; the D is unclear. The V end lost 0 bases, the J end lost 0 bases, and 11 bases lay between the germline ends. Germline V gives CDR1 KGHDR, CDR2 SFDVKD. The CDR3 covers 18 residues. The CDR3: CATSDLPAPSSGANVLTF. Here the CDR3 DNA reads TGTGCCACCAGTGATTTGCCGGCCCCCAGCTCTGGGGCCAACGTCCTGACTTTC.

The CDR3 sequence: CSARPDGYTF. CDR3 sequence (DNA): TGCAGTGCTAGGCCAGATGGCTACACCTTC. This chain connects TRBV20-1 to TRBJ1-2; D unclear. V was cut by 3 bases and J by 6 bases, with 5 bases left in between. The CDR3 spans 10 residues. CDR1 is DFQATT and CDR2 is SNEGSKA in the germline V gene (reference sequence).

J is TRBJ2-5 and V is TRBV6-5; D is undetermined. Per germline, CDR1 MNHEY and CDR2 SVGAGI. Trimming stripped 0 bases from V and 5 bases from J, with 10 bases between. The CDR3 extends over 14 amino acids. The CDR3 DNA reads TGTGCCAGCAGTTACTCGCCCAACTGGGAGACCCAGTACTTC. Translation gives CASSYSPNWETQYF.

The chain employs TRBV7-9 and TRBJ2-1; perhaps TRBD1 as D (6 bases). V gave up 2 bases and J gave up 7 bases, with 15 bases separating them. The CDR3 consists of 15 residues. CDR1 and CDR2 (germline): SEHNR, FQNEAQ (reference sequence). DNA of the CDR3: TGTGCCAGCAGCTTATACCGGGACAAGTCTAATGAGCAGTTCTTC. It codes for CASSLYRDKSNEQFF. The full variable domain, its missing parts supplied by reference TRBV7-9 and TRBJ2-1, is DTGVSQNPRHKITKRGQNVTFRCDPISEHNRLYWYRQTLGQGPEFLTYFQNEAQLEKSRLLSDRFSAERPKGSFSTLEIQRTEQGDSAMYLCASSLYRDKSNEQFFGPGTRLTVL.

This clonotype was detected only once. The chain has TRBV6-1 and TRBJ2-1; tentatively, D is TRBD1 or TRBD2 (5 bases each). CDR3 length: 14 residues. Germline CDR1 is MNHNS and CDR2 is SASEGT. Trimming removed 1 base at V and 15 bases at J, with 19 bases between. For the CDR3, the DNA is TGTGCCAGCAGTGAAGGAGGGAAAGGGGATGTTCCGTTCTTC. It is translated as CASSEGGKGDVPFF.

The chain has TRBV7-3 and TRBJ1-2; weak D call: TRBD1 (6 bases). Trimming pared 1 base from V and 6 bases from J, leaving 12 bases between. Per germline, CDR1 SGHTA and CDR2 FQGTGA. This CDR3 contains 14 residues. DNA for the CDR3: TGTGCCAGCAGCTTAAGTGTAGGGGGGGATGGCTACACCTTC. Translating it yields CASSLSVGGDGYTF.

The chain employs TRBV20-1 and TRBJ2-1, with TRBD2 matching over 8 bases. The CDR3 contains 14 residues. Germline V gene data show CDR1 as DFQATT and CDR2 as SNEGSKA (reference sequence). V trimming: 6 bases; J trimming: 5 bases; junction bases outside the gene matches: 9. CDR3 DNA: TGCAGTGCCCTGGGACTAGTGGGAAACAATGAGCAGTTCTTC. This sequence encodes CSALGLVGNNEQFF.

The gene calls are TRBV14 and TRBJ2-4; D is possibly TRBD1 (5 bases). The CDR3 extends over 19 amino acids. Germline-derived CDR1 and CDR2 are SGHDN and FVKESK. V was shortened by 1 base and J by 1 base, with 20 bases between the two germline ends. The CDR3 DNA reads TGTGCCAGCAGCCAAGGAAGACCAGGTTTTAAGGGGGCCAAAAACATTCAGTACTTC. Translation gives CASSQGRPGFKGAKNIQYF.

In nucleotides, the CDR3 is TGTGCCAGCAGCCGGATCGGAGGGAATCCCTCTGGCTACACCTTC. The encoded protein is CASSRIGGNPSGYTF. V usage is TRBV14 and J usage is TRBJ1-2; D is ambiguous. The germline V gene has CDR1 SGHDN and CDR2 FVKESK. Between the trimmed V and J ends, which lost 4 bases and 7 bases, there was a span of 19 bases. This CDR3 is built from 15 residues. Full variable domain (remainder filled in from reference TRBV14 and TRBJ1-2): EAGVTQFPSHSVIEKGQTVTLRCDPISGHDNLYWYRRVMGKEIKFLLHFVKESKQDESGMPNNRFLAERTGGTYSTLKVQPAELEDSGVYFCASSRIGGNPSGYTFGSGTRLTVV.

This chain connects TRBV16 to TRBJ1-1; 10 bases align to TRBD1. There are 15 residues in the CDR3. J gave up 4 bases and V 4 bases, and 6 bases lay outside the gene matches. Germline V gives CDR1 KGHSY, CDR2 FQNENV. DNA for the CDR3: TGTGCCAGCAGCCCGAGACAGGGGGCGGGCACTGAAGCTTTCTTT. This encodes CASSPRQGAGTEAFF.

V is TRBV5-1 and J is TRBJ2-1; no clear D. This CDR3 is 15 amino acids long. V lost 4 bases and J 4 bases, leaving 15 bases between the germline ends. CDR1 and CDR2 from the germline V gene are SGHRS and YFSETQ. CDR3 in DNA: TGCGCCAGCAGCAAGGATTCTCCAGAGTACAATGAGCAGTTCTTC. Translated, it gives CASSKDSPEYNEQFF.

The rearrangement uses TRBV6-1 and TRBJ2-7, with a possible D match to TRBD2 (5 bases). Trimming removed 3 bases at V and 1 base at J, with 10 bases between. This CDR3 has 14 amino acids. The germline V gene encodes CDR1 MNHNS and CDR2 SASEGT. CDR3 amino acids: CASSEERFSYEQYF. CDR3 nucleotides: TGTGCCAGCAGTGAGGAGCGGTTTTCCTACGAGCAGTACTTC.